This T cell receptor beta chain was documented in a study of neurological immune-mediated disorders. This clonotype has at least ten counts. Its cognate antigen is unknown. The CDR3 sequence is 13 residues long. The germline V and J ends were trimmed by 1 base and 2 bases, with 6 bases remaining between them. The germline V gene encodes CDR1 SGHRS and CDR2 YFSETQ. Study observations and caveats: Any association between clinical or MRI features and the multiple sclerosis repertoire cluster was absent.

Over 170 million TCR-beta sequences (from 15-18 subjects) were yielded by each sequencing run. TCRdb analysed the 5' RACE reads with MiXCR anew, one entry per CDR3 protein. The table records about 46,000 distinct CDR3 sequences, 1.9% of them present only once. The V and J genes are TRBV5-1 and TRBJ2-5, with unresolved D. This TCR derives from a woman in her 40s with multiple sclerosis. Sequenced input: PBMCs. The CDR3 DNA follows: TGCGCCAGCAGCTTGCGGCAGCAAGAGACCCAGTACTTC. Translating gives CASSLRQQETQYF.